This T cell receptor (beta chain) was found in a study of control samples from healthy donors and cancer patients. The V end lost 4 bases, the J end lost 1 base, and 10 bases lay between the germline ends. Germline V gives CDR1 MGHRA, CDR2 YSYEKL. This CDR3 contains 14 residues. TCRdb's table, derived via immunoSEQ multiplex PCR, lists solely in-frame clones and lacks some. The table shows approximately 150,000 clones, with approximately 93% occurring only once. This clone has a single count. The receptor's source is a man aged 18 to 30 in good health. What was sequenced was blood. V and J are TRBV4-1 and TRBJ1-2; no clear D gene. The CDR3 sequence: CASSREELNYGYTF. The CDR3 nucleotides read TGCGCCAGCAGCCGGGAAGAGCTTAACTATGGCTACACCTTC.